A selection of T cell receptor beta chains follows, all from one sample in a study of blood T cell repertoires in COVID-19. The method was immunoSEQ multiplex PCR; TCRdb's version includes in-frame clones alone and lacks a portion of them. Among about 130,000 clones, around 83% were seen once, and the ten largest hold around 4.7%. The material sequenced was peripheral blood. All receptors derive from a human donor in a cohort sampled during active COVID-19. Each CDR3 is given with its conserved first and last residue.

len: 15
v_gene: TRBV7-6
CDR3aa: CASSLGQGAKNIQYF

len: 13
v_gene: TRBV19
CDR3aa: CASSTGRGDTQYF

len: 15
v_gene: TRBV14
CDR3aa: CASSTRQGVGTEAFF

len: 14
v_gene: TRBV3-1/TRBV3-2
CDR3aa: CASSQGTRDNEQFF

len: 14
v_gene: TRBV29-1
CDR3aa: CSVSVSRGRDEQFF

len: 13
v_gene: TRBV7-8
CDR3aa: CASSPGNGELYTF

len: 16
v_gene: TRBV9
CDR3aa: CASSALGGSGSNEQFF

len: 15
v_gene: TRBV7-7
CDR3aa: CASSSGRGGDHEQFF

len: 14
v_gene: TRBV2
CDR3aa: CASRAPEYNSPLHF

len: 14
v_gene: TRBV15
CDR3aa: CATSNGGSYNEQFF

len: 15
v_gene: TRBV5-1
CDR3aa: CASSAGTANSYEQYF

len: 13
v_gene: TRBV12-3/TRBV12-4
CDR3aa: CASSGGGLDGYTF

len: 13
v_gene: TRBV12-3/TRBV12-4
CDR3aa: CASSFRTGYGYTF

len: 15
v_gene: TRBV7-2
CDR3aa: CASSSGQGEAGELFF

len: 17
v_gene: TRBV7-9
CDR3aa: CASSLAGSGRSGNTIYF

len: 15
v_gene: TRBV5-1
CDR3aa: CASSLGQGGGETQYF

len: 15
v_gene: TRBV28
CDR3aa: CASSLGLVSGNEQFF

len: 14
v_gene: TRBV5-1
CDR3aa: CASSEGSGANVLTF

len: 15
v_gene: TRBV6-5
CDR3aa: CASCPQAVNTGELFF

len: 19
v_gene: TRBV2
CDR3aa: CASSEARTSGQLTKNIQYF

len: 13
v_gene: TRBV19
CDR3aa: CASTSRVFEEQFF

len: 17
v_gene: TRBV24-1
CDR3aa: CATSDAQGAWNTGELFF

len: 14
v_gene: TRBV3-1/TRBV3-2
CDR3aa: CASSPGTGDMPQHF

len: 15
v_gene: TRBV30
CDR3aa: CASDQGMGWDTEAFF

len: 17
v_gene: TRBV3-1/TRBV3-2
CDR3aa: CASTPRVSSGHNNEQFF

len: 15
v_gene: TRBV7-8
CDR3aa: CASSPTSANTGELFF

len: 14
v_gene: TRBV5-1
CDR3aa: CASSSGTDNSPLHF

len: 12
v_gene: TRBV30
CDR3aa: CASRTASYGYTF

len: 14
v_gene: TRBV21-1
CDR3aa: CASSNLAGRIGYTF

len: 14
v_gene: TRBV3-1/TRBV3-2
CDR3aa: CASSQDEVSGGYTF

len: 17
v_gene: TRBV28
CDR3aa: CASSTPLLAGVLYTQYF